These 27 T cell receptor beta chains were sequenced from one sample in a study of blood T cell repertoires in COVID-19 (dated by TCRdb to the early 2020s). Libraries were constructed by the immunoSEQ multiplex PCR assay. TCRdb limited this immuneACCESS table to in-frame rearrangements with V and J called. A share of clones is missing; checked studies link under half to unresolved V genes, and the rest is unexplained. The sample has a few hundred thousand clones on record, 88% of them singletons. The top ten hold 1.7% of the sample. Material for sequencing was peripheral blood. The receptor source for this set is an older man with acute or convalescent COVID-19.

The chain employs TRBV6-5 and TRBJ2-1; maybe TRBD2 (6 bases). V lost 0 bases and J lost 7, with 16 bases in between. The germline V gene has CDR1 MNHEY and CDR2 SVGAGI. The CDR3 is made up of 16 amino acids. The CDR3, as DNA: TGTGCCAGCAGTTACTCGGGGGGTCCCTCGGTGAATGAGCAGTTCTTC. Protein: CASSYSGGPSVNEQFF.

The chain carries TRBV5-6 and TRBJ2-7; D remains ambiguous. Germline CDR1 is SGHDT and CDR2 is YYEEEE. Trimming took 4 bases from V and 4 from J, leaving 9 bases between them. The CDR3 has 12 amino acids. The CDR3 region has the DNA TGTGCCAGCAGCCTTACTCCGTACGAGCAGTACTTC. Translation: CASSLTPYEQYF.

The CDR3 nucleotides read TGTGCCAGCAGTCTGACAGGGACTGAAGCTTTCTTT. It yields the protein CASSLTGTEAFF. The J gene is TRBJ1-1, the V gene TRBV2; 7 positions match TRBD1. V was pared by 5 bases and J by 5 bases, with 2 bases of the junction left unmatched. The CDR3 consists of 12 residues. In germline, CDR1 is SNHLY, CDR2 FYNNEI.

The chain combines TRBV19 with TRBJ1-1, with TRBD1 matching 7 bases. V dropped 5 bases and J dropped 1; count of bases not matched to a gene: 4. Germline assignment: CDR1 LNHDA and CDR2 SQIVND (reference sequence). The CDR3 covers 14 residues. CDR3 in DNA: TGTGCCAGTAGTCTTGGGACAGAGAACACTGAAGCTTTCTTT. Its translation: CASSLGTENTEAFF.

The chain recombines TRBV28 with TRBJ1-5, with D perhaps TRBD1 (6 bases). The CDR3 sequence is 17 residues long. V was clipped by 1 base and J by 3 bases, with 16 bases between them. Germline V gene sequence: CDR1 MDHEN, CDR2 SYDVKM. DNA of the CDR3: TGTGCCAGCAGTTTATCGTCGGGGGGCCTGTCCAATCAGCCCCAGCATTTT. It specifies CASSLSSGGLSNQPQHF.

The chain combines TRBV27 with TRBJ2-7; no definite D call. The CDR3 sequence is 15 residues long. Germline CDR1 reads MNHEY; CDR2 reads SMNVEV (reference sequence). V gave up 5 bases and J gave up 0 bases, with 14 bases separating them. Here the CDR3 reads CASSPEARISYEQYF. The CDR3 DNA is TGTGCCAGCAGTCCAGAGGCGCGGATCTCCTACGAGCAGTACTTC.

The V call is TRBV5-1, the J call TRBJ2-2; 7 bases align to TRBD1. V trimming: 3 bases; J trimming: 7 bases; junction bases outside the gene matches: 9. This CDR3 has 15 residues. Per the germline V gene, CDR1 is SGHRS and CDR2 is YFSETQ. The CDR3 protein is CASSSTSGTVGELFF. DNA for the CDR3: TGCGCCAGCAGCTCAACTTCCGGGACAGTCGGGGAGCTGTTTTTT.

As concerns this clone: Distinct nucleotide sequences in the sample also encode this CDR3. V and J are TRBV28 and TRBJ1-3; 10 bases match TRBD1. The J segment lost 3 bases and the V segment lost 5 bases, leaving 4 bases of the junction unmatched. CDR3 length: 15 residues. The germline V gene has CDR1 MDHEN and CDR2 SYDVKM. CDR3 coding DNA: TGTGCCAGCAGTCCGGGACAGGGGAATGGAAACACCATATATTTT. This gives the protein CASSPGQGNGNTIYF.

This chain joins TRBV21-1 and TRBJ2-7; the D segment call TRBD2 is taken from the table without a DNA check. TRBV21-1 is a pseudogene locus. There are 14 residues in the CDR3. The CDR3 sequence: CASSKLAGSYEQYF. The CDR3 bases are TGTGCCAGCAGCAAGTTAGCCGGCTCCTACGAGCAGTACTTC.

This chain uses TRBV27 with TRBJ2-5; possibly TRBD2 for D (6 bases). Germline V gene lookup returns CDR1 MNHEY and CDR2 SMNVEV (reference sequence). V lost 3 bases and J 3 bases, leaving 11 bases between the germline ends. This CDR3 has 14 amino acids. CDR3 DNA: TGTGCCAGCAGTTTGGGCAGGAGGGAAGAGACCCAGTACTTC. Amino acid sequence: CASSLGRREETQYF.

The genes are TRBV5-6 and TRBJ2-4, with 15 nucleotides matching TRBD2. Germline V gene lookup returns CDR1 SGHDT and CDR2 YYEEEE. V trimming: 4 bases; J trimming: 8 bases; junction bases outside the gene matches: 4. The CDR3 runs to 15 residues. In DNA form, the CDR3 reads TGTGCCAGCAGCAAGGGACTAGCGGGAGGACACATTCAGTACTTC. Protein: CASSKGLAGGHIQYF.

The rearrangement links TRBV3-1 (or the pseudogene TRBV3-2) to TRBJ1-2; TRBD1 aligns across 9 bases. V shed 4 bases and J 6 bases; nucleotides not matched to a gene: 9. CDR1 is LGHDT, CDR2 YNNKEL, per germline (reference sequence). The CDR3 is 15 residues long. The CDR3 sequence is CASSPGTGRRDGYTF. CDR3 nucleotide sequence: TGTGCCAGCAGCCCAGGGACAGGGAGGCGAGATGGCTACACCTTC.

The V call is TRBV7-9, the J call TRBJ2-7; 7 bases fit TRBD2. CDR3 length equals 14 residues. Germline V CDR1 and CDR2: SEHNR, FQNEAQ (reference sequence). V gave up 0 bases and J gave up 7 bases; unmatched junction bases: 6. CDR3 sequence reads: CASSLAGGPGEQYF. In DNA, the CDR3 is TGTGCCAGCAGCTTAGCGGGAGGGCCGGGTGAGCAGTACTTC.

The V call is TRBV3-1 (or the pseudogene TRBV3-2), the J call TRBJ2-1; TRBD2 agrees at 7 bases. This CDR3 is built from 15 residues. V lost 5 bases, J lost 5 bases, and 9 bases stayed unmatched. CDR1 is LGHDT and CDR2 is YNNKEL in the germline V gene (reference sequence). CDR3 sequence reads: CASSYPGGTNNEQFF. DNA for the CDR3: TGTGCCAGCAGCTATCCAGGAGGGACTAACAATGAGCAGTTCTTC.

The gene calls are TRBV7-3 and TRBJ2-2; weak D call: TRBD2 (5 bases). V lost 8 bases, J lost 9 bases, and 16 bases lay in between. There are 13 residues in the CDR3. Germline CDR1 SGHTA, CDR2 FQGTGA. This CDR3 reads CASGTRFGRELFF. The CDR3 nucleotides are TGTGCCAGCGGAACTAGATTTGGCCGGGAGCTGTTTTTT.

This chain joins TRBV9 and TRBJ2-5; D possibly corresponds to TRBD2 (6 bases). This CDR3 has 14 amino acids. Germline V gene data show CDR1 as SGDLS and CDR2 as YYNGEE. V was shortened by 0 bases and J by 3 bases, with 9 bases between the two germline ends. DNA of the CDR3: TGTGCCAGCAGCGTAGCGGGGGTTGAAGAGACCCAGTACTTC. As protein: CASSVAGVEETQYF. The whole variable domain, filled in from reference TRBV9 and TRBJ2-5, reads DSGVTQTPKHLITATGQRVTLRCSPRSGDLSVYWYQQSLDQGLQFLIQYYNGEERAKGNILERFSAQQFPDLHSELNLSSLELGDSALYFCASSVAGVEETQYFGPGTRLLVL.

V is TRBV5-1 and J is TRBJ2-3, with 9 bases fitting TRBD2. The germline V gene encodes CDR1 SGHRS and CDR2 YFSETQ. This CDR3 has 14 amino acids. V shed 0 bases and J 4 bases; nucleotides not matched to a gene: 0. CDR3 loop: CASSLGGRADTQYF. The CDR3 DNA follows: TGCGCCAGCAGCTTGGGCGGGAGGGCAGATACGCAGTATTTT.

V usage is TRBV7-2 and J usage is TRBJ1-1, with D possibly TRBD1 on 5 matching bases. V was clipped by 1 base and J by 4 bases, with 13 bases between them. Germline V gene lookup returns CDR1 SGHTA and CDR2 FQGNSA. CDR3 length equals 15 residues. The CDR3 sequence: CASSLEWGGGTEAFF. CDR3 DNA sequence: TGTGCCAGCAGCTTAGAATGGGGGGGTGGCACTGAAGCTTTCTTT.

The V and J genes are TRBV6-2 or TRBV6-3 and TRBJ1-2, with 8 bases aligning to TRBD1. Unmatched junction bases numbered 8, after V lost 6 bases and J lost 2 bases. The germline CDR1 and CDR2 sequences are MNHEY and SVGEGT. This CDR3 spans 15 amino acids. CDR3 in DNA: TGTGCCAGCAGCCAATCCAGGGGGCGGAACTATGGCTACACCTTC. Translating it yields CASSQSRGRNYGYTF.

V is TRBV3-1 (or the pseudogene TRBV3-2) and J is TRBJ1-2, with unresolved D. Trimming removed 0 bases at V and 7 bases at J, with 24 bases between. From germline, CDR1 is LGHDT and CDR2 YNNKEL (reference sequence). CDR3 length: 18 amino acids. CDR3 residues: CASSQELLGALPLVGYTF. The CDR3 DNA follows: TGTGCCAGCAGCCAAGAGCTTCTGGGCGCCCTCCCGTTGGTTGGCTACACCTTC.

CDR3 in DNA: TGTGCCAGCAGCTTAGGGCGTTGGGGCAGCAGCTCTGGAAACACCATATATTTT. Its translation is CASSLGRWGSSSGNTIYF. The genes are TRBV7-9 and TRBJ1-3, with a tentative D call TRBD1 (5 bases). This CDR3 is built from 18 residues. Trimming removed 1 base at V and 0 bases at J, with 16 bases between. Looked up from germline, CDR1 is SEHNR and CDR2 is FQNEAQ (reference sequence).

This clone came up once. The CDR3, as DNA: TGTGCCATCAGTCAGGGAATCGGTAATCAGCCCCAGCATTTT. It encodes CAISQGIGNQPQHF. The rearrangement uses TRBV10-3 and TRBJ1-5; possibly TRBD1 for D (5 bases). Germline V lookup: CDR1 ENHRY, CDR2 SYGVKD. With 5 bases removed from V and 4 bases from J, the gap between germline ends came to 12 bases. The CDR3 contains 14 residues.

The CDR3 sequence: CASSEFRIPTDTQYF. In DNA, the CDR3 is TGTGCCAGCAGTGAATTCAGAATCCCCACAGATACGCAGTATTTT. The chain uses TRBV25-1 and TRBJ2-3; D unclear. CDR1 is MGHDK and CDR2 is SYGVNS in the germline V gene. Trimming pared 1 base from V and 2 bases from J, leaving 10 bases between. The CDR3 consists of 15 residues.

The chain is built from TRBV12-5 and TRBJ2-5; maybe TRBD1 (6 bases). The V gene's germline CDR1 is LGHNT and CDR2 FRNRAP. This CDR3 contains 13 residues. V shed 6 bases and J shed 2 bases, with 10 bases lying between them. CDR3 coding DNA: TGTGCTAGTGGGGGACAAAAACAAGAGACCCAGTACTTC. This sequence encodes CASGGQKQETQYF.

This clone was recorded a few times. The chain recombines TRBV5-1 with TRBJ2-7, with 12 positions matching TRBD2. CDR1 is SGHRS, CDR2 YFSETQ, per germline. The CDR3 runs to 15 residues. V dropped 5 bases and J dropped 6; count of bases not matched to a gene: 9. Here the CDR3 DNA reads TGCGCCAGCAGGCTAAGGACTAGCGGGATGGCCGAGCAGTACTTC. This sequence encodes CASRLRTSGMAEQYF.

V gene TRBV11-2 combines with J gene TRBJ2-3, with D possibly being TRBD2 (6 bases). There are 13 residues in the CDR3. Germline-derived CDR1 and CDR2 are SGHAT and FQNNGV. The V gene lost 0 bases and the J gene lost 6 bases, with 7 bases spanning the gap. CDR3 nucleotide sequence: TGTGCCAGCAGCTTAGATCGGGGGGATACGCAGTATTTT. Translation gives CASSLDRGDTQYF. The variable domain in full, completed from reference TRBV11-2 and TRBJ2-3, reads EAGVAQSPRYKIIEKRQSVAFWCNPISGHATLYWYQQILGQGPKLLIQFQNNGVVDDSQLPKDRFSAERLKGVDSTLKIQPAKLEDSAVYLCASSLDRGDTQYFGPGTRLTVL.

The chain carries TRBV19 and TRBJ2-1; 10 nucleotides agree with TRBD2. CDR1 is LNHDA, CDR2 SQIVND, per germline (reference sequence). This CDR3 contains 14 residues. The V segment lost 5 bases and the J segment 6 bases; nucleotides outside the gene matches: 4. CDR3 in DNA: TGTGCCAGTAGTCCTAGCGGGAGCATCAATGAGCAGTTCTTC. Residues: CASSPSGSINEQFF.